This T cell receptor (beta chain) originates from a study of CD8 T cells in ankylosing spondylitis. Study-wide points: Disease-associated clonotypes exhibited CD8+ identity and were relatively infrequent in peripheral blood.

One entry per CDR3 protein results from TCRdb running MiXCR on the 5' RACE reads. The table records 150,000 or so distinct CDR3 sequences, 25% to 35% of them present only once. CDR1 and CDR2 (germline): SGHRS, YFSETQ. The CDR3 spans 15 residues. The V gene end was trimmed by 4 bases and the J gene end by 2 bases; junction bases not matched to a gene: 6. This clonotype came up many times. What it binds is not known. The clonotype comes from a male donor with ankylosing spondylitis. The sample was synovial fluid, either unsorted or a sorted T cell fraction (not recorded which). This chain uses TRBV5-1 with TRBJ2-1, with 7 bases identical to TRBD1. The CDR3 nucleotides read TGCGCCAGCAGCCCGACAGGGTATGCCTACAATGAGCAGTTCTTC. Protein sequence: CASSPTGYAYNEQFF.